This TCR beta chain was captured by sequencing in a study of vaccination and CD4 T cells after COVID-19. TCRdb itself ran the PCR reads through MiXCR, one entry per CDR3 protein. The sample consists of about 33,000 distinct CDR3 sequences, 35% to 45% of them appearing once. This clonotype was detected a few times. This CDR3 has 14 amino acids. Germline V gene lookup returns CDR1 DFQATT and CDR2 SNEGSKA (reference sequence). With 6 bases removed from V and 2 bases from J, the gap between germline ends came to 11 bases. Specified time point: late sampling 161 to 241 days after vaccination in a few convalescent patients.

This rearrangement joins TRBV20-1 to TRBJ1-6; TRBD1 is a possible D gene (5 bases). This specimen was CD4+ T cells from blood, taken about 7 months after SARS-CoV-2 vaccination. The receptor was derived from a human donor who had recovered from COVID-19. The CDR3 region has the DNA TGCAGTGCAGGGGAGTTCACCTATAATTCACCCCTCCACTTT. Residues: CSAGEFTYNSPLHF.